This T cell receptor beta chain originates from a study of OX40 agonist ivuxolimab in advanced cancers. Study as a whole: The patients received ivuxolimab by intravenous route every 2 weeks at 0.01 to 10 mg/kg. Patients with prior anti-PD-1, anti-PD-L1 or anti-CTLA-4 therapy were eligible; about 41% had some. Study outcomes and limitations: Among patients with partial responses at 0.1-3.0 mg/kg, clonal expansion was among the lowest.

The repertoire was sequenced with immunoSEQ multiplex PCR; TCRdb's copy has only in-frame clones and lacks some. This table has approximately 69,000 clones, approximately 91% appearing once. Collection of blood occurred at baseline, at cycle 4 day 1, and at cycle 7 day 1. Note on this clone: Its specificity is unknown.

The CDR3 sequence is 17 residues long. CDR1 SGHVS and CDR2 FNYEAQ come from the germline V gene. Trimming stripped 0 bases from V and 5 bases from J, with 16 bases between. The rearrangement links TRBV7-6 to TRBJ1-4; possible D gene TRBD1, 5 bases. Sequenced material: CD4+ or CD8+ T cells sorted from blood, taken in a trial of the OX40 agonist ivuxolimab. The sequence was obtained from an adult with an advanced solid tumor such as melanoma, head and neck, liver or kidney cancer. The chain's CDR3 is CASSLAPAGSFNEKLFF. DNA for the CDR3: TGTGCCAGCAGCTTAGCGCCGGCAGGGTCGTTCAATGAAAAACTGTTTTTT.